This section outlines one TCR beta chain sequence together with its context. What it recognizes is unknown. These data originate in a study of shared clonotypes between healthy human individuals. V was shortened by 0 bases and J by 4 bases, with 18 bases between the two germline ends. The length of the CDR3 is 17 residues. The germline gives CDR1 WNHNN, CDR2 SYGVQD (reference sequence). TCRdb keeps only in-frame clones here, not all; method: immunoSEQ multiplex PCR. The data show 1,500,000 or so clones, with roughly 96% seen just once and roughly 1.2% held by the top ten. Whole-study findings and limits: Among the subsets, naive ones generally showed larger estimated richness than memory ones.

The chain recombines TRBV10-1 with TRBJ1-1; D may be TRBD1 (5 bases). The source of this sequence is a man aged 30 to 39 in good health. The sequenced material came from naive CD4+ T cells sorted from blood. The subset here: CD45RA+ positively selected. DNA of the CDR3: TGCGCCAGCAGTGAGTCGAAGGGGAAGGGGACGAGCACTGAAGCTTTCTTT. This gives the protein CASSESKGKGTSTEAFF.